A single sample is the source of the 10 T cell receptor beta chains below, sequenced in a study of T-cell memory formation after mild COVID-19. TCRdb itself ran the 5' RACE reads through MiXCR, one entry per CDR3 protein. The data show hundreds of thousands of distinct CDR3 sequences, around 16% seen once. The sequenced sample was PBMCs or a T cell subset sorted from them (not recorded which). The receptor source for this set is a man younger than 35 who had mild COVID-19 (a few samples of this study predate the infection). Cell type and time point are not known.

This clonotype was seen more than once but under ten times. The rearrangement links TRBV23-1 to TRBJ1-2, with D uncertain. TRBV23-1 is an ORF; its function is uncertain. Trimming pared 8 bases from V and 4 bases from J, leaving 17 bases between. This CDR3 spans 14 amino acids. The CDR3, as DNA: TGCGCCAGCGTCACGATTGACATCGGCTATGGCTACACCTTC. Translated, it gives CASVTIDIGYGYTF.

A few counts support this clonotype. CDR3 DNA: TGTGCCAGCAGCTTGGAGGGGCCCCGCACAGATACGCAGTATTTT. Amino acids: CASSLEGPRTDTQYF. V gene TRBV5-8 combines with J gene TRBJ2-3, with D possibly TRBD1 on 5 matching bases. The CDR3 is 15 residues long. CDR1 SGHTS and CDR2 YDEGEE come from the germline V gene. The germline V and J ends were trimmed by 0 bases and 1 base, with 9 bases remaining between them.

This clonotype was recorded at least ten times. This chain links TRBV5-1 with TRBJ2-3; D not resolved. This CDR3 contains 15 residues. V shed 0 bases and J shed 2 bases, with 10 bases lying between them. Germline V lookup: CDR1 SGHRS, CDR2 YFSETQ. The chain's CDR3 is CASSLAIGYTDTQYF. DNA of the CDR3: TGCGCCAGCAGCTTGGCCATAGGGTACACAGATACGCAGTATTTT.

The table lists this clonotype with a few counts. The chain couples TRBV6-5 to TRBJ2-5, with TRBD2 matching over 11 bases. Germline V gene lookup returns CDR1 MNHEY and CDR2 SVGAGI. V was pared by 0 bases and J by 4 bases, with 4 bases of the junction left unmatched. This CDR3 region has 16 residues. CDR3 coding DNA: TGTGCCAGCAGTTACTCTCGACTAGCGGGGCGAGAGACCCAGTACTTC. Protein product: CASSYSRLAGRETQYF.

This clonotype was observed a few times. The chain carries TRBV5-1 and TRBJ2-1; no reliable D call. The CDR3 runs 14 residues. The germline V and J ends were trimmed by 7 bases and 0 bases, with 11 bases remaining between them. Per the germline V gene, CDR1 is SGHRS and CDR2 is YFSETQ. This chain's CDR3 is CASQALSSYNEQFF. The CDR3 nucleotides are TGCGCCAGCCAGGCCCTGAGCTCCTACAATGAGCAGTTCTTC. Based on the CDR3 plus reference TRBV5-1 and TRBJ2-1, the full variable domain is KAGVTQTPRYLIKTRGQQVTLSCSPISGHRSVSWYQQTPGQGLQFLFEYFSETQRNKGNFPGRFSGRQFSNSRSEMNVSTLELGDSALYLCASQALSSYNEQFFGPGTRLTVL.

The chain is built from TRBV20-1 and TRBJ2-7, with 10 bases lining up with TRBD1. The CDR3 has 14 amino acids. The germline V gene encodes CDR1 DFQATT and CDR2 SNEGSKA (reference sequence). J gave up 3 bases and V 3 bases, and 5 bases lay outside the gene matches. CDR3 protein: CSASSGQGFYEQYV. CDR3 DNA sequence: TGCAGTGCTAGCTCGGGACAGGGGTTCTACGAGCAGTACGTC.

The chain has TRBV19 and TRBJ1-2, with TRBD1 matching over 7 bases. The CDR3 extends over 16 amino acids. V shed 7 bases and J 2 bases; nucleotides not matched to a gene: 13. Germline V gene data show CDR1 as LNHDA and CDR2 as SQIVND (reference sequence). The chain's CDR3 is CASTFERQGGNYGYTF. CDR3 bases: TGTGCCAGTACCTTCGAAAGACAGGGAGGGAACTATGGCTACACCTTC.

In this sample, this clonotype turned up a few times. V and J are TRBV7-9 and TRBJ2-2; D possibly uses TRBD1 or TRBD2 (5 bases each). This CDR3 has 14 amino acids. Germline V gene sequence: CDR1 SEHNR, CDR2 FQNEAQ (reference sequence). Trimming cost V 0 bases and J 6 bases, with 8 bases left between them. CDR3 amino acids: CASSLAGVAGELFF. CDR3 in DNA: TGTGCCAGCAGCTTAGCGGGGGTAGCCGGGGAGCTGTTTTTT.

This clonotype showed up just a few times. V gene TRBV11-2 combines with J gene TRBJ1-1; 8 bases are a match to TRBD1. Germline CDR1 and CDR2: SGHAT and FQNNGV. CDR3 length: 16 amino acids. J lost 7 bases, V lost 5 bases, and 15 bases had no gene match. CDR3 in amino acids: CASSQPGTGDGIEAFF. The DNA for the CDR3 is TGTGCCAGCAGCCAACCCGGGACAGGTGACGGTATTGAAGCTTTCTTT.

In this sample, this clonotype turned up a few times. The rearrangement joins TRBV7-2 to TRBJ2-5; no reliable D call. The CDR3 runs 16 residues. V dropped 1 base and J dropped 2 bases, with 14 bases sitting between them. Germline V gene data show CDR1 as SGHTA and CDR2 as FQGNSA. CDR3 nucleotides: TGTGCCAGCAGCTTAGTAGTTGGCCTCGGGCAAGAGACCCAGTACTTC. The encoded protein is CASSLVVGLGQETQYF.